A selection of T cell receptor beta chains follows, all from one sample in a study of T-cell memory formation after mild COVID-19. One entry per CDR3 protein results from TCRdb running MiXCR on the 5' RACE reads. The sample lists around 250,000 distinct CDR3 sequences; around 15% were seen once. Sample: PBMCs or a T cell subset sorted from them (not recorded which). The receptors derive from a man aged 18 to 35 who had mild COVID-19 (a few samples of this study predate the infection). Cell type and time point are not known. The CDR3 runs from the conserved cysteine through the conserved F or W. D genes are given only for firm matches. Rows may omit the clone size; those that give it use once, few, many or a size class.

TRBJ1-5	TRBD1	TRBV12-3/TRBV12-4	few	16	CASSLRGQGLSQPQHF	TGTGCCAGCAGTTTAAGGGGGCAGGGATTATCTCAGCCCCAGCATTTT
TRBJ2-1	TRBD2	TRBV9	few	17	CASSAIWTSGGYNEQFF	TGTGCCAGCAGCGCGATATGGACTAGCGGGGGCTACAATGAGCAGTTCTTC
TRBJ1-1	TRBD1	TRBV20-1	.	15	CSARVRQGMNTEAFF	TGCAGTGCTAGAGTCCGACAGGGGATGAACACTGAAGCTTTCTTT
TRBJ1-4	TRBD1	TRBV29-1	.	14	CSVDWTGRNEKLFF	TGCAGCGTAGATTGGACAGGGAGAAATGAAAAACTGTTTTTT
TRBJ1-2	.	TRBV11-2	few	15	CASSSLGRIGYGYTF	TGTGCCAGCAGCTCGCTGGGACGGATAGGCTATGGCTACACCTTC
TRBJ1-2	.	TRBV20-1	few	11	CSARELRGYTF	TGCAGTGCTAGGGAGCTGCGTGGCTACACCTTC
TRBJ2-3	.	TRBV4-3	.	14	CASSQGGATDTQYF	TGCGCCAGCAGCCAAGGCGGGGCCACAGATACGCAGTATTTT
TRBJ1-5	TRBD1	TRBV20-1	.	12	CSAEGAGQPQHF	TGCAGTGCGGAGGGGGCAGGTCAGCCCCAGCATTTT
TRBJ2-7	TRBD1	TRBV7-9	.	15	CASSLAADRGPEQYF	TGTGCCAGCAGCTTAGCGGCGGACAGGGGGCCCGAGCAGTACTTC
TRBJ2-5	.	TRBV5-1	few	14	CASSLVVLQETQYF	TGCGCCAGCAGCTTGGTGGTGCTTCAAGAGACCCAGTACTTC
TRBJ2-3	TRBD2	TRBV7-2	.	16	CASSPVTSFGTDTQYF	TGTGCCAGCAGCCCGGTGACTAGCTTCGGCACAGATACGCAGTATTTT
TRBJ1-2	.	TRBV7-8	many	14	CASSPRTGTYGYTF	TGTGCCAGCAGCCCTCGGACGGGGACCTATGGCTACACCTTC
TRBJ2-1	TRBD1	TRBV6-5	.	14	CASSLGQAISEQFF	TGTGCCAGCAGTTTGGGACAGGCAATCTCTGAGCAGTTCTTC
TRBJ2-7	TRBD1	TRBV20-1	.	13	CSANQGAGYEQYF	TGCAGTGCAAATCAGGGGGCCGGATACGAGCAGTACTTC
TRBJ1-3	.	TRBV18	many	15	CASSPEQGSGNTIYF	TGTGCCAGCTCACCTGAACAGGGCTCTGGAAACACCATATATTTT
TRBJ2-1	TRBD2	TRBV15	.	15	CATSNPSGGAIEQFF	TGTGCCACCAGCAATCCTAGCGGGGGGGCTATCGAGCAGTTCTTC
TRBJ2-1	.	TRBV12-3/TRBV12-4	.	12	CASSLSMDEQFF	TGTGCCAGCAGTTTATCGATGGATGAGCAGTTCTTC